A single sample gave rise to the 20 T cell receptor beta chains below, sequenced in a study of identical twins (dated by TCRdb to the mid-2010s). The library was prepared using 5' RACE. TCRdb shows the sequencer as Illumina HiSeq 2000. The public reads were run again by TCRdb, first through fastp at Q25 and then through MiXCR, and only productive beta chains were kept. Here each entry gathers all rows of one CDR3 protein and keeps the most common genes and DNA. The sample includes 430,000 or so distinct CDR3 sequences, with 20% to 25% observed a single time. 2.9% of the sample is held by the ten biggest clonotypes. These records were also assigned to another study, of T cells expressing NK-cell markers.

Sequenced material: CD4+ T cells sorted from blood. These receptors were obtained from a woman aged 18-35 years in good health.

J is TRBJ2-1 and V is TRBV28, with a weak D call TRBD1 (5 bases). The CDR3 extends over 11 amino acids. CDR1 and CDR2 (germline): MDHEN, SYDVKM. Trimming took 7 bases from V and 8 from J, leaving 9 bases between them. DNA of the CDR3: TGTGCCAGCATACAGGCCCATGAGCAGTTCTTC. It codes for CASIQAHEQFF.

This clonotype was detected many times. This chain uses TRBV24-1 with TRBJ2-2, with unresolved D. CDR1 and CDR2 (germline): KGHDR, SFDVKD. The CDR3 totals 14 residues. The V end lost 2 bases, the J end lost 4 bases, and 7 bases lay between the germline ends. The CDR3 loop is CATSDYGITGELFF. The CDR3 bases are TGTGCCACCAGTGATTACGGCATCACCGGGGAGCTGTTTTTT.

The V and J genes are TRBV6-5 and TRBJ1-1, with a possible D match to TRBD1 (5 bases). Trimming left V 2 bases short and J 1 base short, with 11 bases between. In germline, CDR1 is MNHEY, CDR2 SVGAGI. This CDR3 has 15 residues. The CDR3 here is CASSYAGLGNTEAFF. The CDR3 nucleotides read TGTGCCAGCAGTTACGCGGGGCTCGGGAACACTGAAGCTTTCTTT.

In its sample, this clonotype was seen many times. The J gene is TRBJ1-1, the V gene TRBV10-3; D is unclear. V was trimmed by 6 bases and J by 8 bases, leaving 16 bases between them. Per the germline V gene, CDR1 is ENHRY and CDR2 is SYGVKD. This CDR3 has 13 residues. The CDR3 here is CAIRPNMQSEAFF. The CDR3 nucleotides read TGTGCCATCAGACCGAACATGCAGAGCGAAGCTTTCTTT.

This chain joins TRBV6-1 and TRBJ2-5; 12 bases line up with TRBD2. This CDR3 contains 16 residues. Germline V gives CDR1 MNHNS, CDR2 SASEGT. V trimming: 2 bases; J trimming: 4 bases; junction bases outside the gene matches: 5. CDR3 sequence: CASSESLLAGGETQYF. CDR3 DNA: TGTGCCAGCAGTGAATCTTTACTAGCGGGAGGAGAGACCCAGTACTTC.

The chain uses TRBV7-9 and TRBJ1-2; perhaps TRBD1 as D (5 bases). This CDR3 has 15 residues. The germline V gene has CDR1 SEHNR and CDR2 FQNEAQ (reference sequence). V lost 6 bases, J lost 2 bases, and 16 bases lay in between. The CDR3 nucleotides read TGTGCCAGCAGACCGGGACGGCGAACCAACTATGGCTACACCTTC. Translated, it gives CASRPGRRTNYGYTF.

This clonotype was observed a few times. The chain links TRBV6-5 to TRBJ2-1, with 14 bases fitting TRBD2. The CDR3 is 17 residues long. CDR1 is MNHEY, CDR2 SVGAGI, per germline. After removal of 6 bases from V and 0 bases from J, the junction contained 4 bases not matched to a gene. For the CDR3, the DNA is TGTGCCAGCAGAGGACTAGCGGGGGGAAACTCCTACAATGAGCAGTTCTTC. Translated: CASRGLAGGNSYNEQFF.

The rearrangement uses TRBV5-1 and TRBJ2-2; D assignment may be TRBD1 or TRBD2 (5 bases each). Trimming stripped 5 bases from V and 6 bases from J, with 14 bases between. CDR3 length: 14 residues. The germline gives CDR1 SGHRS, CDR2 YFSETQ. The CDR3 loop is CASRGSLGAGELFF. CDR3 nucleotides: TGCGCCAGCAGGGGTAGCCTGGGGGCCGGGGAGCTGTTTTTT. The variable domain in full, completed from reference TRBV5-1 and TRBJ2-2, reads KAGVTQTPRYLIKTRGQQVTLSCSPISGHRSVSWYQQTPGQGLQFLFEYFSETQRNKGNFPGRFSGRQFSNSRSEMNVSTLELGDSALYLCASRGSLGAGELFFGEGSRLTVL.

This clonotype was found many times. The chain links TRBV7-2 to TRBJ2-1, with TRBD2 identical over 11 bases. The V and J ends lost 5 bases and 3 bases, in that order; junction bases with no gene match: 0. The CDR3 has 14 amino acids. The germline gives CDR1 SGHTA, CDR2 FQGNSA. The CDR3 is CASSGLAGYNEQFF. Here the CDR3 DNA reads TGTGCCAGCAGCGGACTAGCGGGCTACAATGAGCAGTTCTTC.

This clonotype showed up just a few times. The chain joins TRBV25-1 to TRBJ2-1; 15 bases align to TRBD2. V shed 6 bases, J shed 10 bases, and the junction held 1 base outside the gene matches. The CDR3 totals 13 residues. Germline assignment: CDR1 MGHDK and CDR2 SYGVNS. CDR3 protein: CASSGTSGREQFF. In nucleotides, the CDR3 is TGTGCCAGCAGCGGGACTAGCGGGAGGGAGCAGTTCTTC.

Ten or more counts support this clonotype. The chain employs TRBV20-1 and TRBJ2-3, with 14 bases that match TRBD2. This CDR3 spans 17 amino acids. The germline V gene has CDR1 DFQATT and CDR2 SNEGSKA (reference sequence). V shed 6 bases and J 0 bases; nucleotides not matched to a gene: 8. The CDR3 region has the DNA TGCAGTGCCTATGGGACTAGCGGGGGCCTTAGCACAGATACGCAGTATTTT. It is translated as CSAYGTSGGLSTDTQYF.

In nucleotides, the CDR3 is TGTGCCAGCAGTCCTCGGACTAGCGGGAGAGGAGATACGCAGTATTTT. It encodes CASSPRTSGRGDTQYF. J is TRBJ2-3 and V is TRBV12-3 or TRBV12-4; TRBD2 matches 13 bases. There are 16 residues in the CDR3. Unmatched junction bases numbered 7, after V lost 5 bases and J lost 5 bases.

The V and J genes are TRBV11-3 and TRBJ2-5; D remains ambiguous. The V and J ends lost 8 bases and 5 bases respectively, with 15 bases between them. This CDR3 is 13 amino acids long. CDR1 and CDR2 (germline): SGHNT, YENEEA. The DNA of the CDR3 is TGTGCCAGCGGTATTCAGATTCGGGAGACCCAGTACTTC. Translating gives CASGIQIRETQYF.

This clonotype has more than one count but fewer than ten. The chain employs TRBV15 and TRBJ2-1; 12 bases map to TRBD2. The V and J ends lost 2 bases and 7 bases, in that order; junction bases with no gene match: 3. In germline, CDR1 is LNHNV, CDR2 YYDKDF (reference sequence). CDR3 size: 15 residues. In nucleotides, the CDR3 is TGTGCCACCAGCAGATTACTAGCGGGGGGAAATGAGCAGTTCTTC. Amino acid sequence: CATSRLLAGGNEQFF. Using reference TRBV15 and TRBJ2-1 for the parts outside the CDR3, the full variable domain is DAMVIQNPRYQVTQFGKPVTLSCSQTLNHNVMYWYQQKSSQAPKLLFHYYDKDFNNEADTPDNFQSRRPNTSFCFLDIRSPGLGDTAMYLCATSRLLAGGNEQFFGPGTRLTVL.

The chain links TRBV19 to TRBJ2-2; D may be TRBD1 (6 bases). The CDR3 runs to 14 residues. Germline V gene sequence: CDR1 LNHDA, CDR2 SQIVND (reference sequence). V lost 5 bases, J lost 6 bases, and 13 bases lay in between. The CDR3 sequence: CASSRDTTAGELFF. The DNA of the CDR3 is TGTGCCAGTAGTCGGGACACCACGGCCGGGGAGCTGTTTTTT.

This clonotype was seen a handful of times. Here the CDR3 reads CSAGRTGANTGELFF. The CDR3 nucleotides read TGCAGTGCTGGAAGGACAGGCGCGAACACCGGGGAGCTGTTTTTT. The rearrangement uses TRBV20-1 and TRBJ2-2, with TRBD1 identical over 7 bases. The CDR3 contains 15 residues. The V segment lost 5 bases and the J segment 0 bases; nucleotides outside the gene matches: 6. Germline loops: CDR1 DFQATT, CDR2 SNEGSKA (reference sequence).

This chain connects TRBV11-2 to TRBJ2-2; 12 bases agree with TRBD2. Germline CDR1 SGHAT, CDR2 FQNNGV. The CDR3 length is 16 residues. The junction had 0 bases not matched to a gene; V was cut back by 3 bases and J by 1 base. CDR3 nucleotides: TGTGCCAGCAGCTTGACTAGCGGGAGGAACACCGGGGAGCTGTTTTTT. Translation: CASSLTSGRNTGELFF.

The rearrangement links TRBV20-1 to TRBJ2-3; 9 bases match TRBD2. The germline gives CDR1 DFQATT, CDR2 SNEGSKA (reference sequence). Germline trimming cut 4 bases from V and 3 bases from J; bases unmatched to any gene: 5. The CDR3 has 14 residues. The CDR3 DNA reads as TGCAGTGCTACAAGGACTAGCGTTACAGATACGCAGTATTTT. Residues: CSATRTSVTDTQYF.

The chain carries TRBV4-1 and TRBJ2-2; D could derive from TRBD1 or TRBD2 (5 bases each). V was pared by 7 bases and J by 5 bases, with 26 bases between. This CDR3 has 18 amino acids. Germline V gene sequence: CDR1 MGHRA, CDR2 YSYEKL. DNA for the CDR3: TGCGCCAGCAAAAGGGGACCCGTACAGCCGAATTCTACCGGGGAGCTGTTTTTT. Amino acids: CASKRGPVQPNSTGELFF.

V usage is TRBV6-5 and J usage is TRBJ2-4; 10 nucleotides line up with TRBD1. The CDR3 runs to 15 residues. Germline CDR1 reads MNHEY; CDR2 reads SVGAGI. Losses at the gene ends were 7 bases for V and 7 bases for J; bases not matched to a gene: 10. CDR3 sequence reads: CASIWTPGQGNIQYF. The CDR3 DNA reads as TGTGCCAGCATTTGGACCCCGGGACAGGGGAACATTCAGTACTTC.